The 30 T cell receptor beta chains listed next were all sequenced from one sample in a study of beta chain features in type 1 diabetes. Since all of the isolated RNA was reverse transcribed, expressed TCRB transcripts were what got sequenced. The method was immunoSEQ multiplex PCR; TCRdb's version includes in-frame clones alone and lacks a portion of them. The repertoire consists of 45,000 to 65,000 clones, with 50% to 55% occurring once and the leading ten covering around 2.5%. Findings and limits, study-wide: Moderately but significantly shorter TCRB CDR3s were found in Type 1 diabetes patients in all four CD4+ subsets.

The antigens of these receptors remain unknown. Source material: Tregs from blood. The receptors originated from a woman aged 40 to 50 with type 1 diabetes.

This clone appeared a few times. The rearrangement joins TRBV7-3 to TRBJ2-1; a possible D gene is TRBD1 (5 bases). Per the germline V gene, CDR1 is SGHTA and CDR2 is FQGTGA. The V end was cut by 11 bases, the J end by 5 bases, with 19 bases between. This CDR3 region has 14 residues. CDR3: CADHSGNGNNEQFF. The DNA for the CDR3 is TGTGCCGACCACTCAGGGAATGGGAACAATGAGCAGTTCTTC.

V and J are TRBV5-1 and TRBJ2-7; possible D gene TRBD1, 6 bases. Germline lookup yields CDR1 SGHRS and CDR2 YFSETQ. V lost 0 bases to trimming and J lost 0 bases, with 10 bases between them. The CDR3 spans 15 residues. CDR3 amino acids: CASSLVGGDSYEQYF. DNA for the CDR3: TGCGCCAGCAGCTTGGTAGGGGGTGACTCCTACGAGCAGTACTTC.

This clone came up a few times. The chain is built from TRBV7-9 and TRBJ1-2; 11 nucleotides align to TRBD1. The germline gives CDR1 SEHNR, CDR2 FQNEAQ (reference sequence). Germline trimming cut 3 bases from V and 7 bases from J; bases unmatched to any gene: 7. The CDR3 has 15 residues. In nucleotides, the CDR3 is TGTGCCAGCAGCTTTGACGGGACAGGGGGTGGTGGCTACACCTTC. Translating it yields CASSFDGTGGGGYTF.

The V gene is TRBV7-9, the J gene TRBJ1-2, with a possible D match to TRBD1 (6 bases). The V end was cut by 6 bases, the J end by 6 bases, with 14 bases between. The CDR3 has 13 amino acids. In germline, CDR1 is SEHNR, CDR2 FQNEAQ (reference sequence). CDR3 DNA sequence: TGTGCCAGCAGACCTCAGGGGATGGATGGCTACACCTTC. This gives the protein CASRPQGMDGYTF. Using reference TRBV7-9 and TRBJ1-2 for the parts outside the CDR3, the full variable domain is DTGVSQNPRHKITKRGQNVTFRCDPISEHNRLYWYRQTLGQGPEFLTYFQNEAQLEKSRLLSDRFSAERPKGSFSTLEIQRTEQGDSAMYLCASRPQGMDGYTFGSGTRLTVV.

This clone has more than one count but fewer than ten. The rearrangement uses TRBV9 and TRBJ2-1; weak D call: TRBD2 (5 bases). The germline gives CDR1 SGDLS, CDR2 YYNGEE. The CDR3 sequence is 16 residues long. V was cut by 3 bases and J by 0 bases, with 13 bases left in between. The CDR3 DNA follows: TGTGCCAGCAGCGCCGGACTGGGGAGCTCCTACAATGAGCAGTTCTTC. This translates into CASSAGLGSSYNEQFF.

This clone has only a few counts. The rearrangement joins TRBV5-1 to TRBJ2-1, with TRBD2 identical over 11 bases. Unmatched junction bases numbered 4, after V lost 3 bases and J lost 2 bases. Germline-derived CDR1 and CDR2 are SGHRS and YFSETQ. The CDR3 totals 16 residues. CDR3 in DNA: TGCGCCAGCAGCTGGGCTAGCGGGGGGCCCTACAATGAGCAGTTCTTC. Protein product: CASSWASGGPYNEQFF.

The chain recombines TRBV5-6 with TRBJ2-3; perhaps TRBD2 as D (5 bases). V lost 2 bases, J lost 4 bases, and 17 bases lay in between. CDR3 length equals 16 residues. Germline lookup yields CDR1 SGHDT and CDR2 YYEEEE. The CDR3 protein is CASSFGAERFSDTQYF. The CDR3 DNA is TGTGCCAGCAGCTTTGGAGCGGAGAGGTTTTCAGATACGCAGTATTTT.

There are a few counts of this clone. V and J are TRBV7-3 and TRBJ1-6; a possible D gene is TRBD1 (5 bases). This CDR3 region has 14 residues. Trimming took 5 bases from V and 10 from J, leaving 15 bases between them. Germline lookup yields CDR1 SGHTA and CDR2 FQGTGA. Here the CDR3 DNA reads TGTGCCAGCAGCGCCGCAGGGTGGGAATCACCCCTCCACTTT. Its translation: CASSAAGWESPLHF.

The chain couples TRBV7-9 to TRBJ1-1; maybe TRBD1 (6 bases). Looked up from germline, CDR1 is SEHNR and CDR2 is FQNEAQ (reference sequence). V lost 5 bases, J lost 3 bases, and 10 bases lay in between. The CDR3 spans 13 residues. The CDR3 loop is CASSRYRDTEAFF. The CDR3 DNA reads as TGTGCCAGCAGCCGCTACAGGGACACTGAAGCTTTCTTT. Drawing the rest from reference TRBV7-9 and TRBJ1-1, the complete variable domain is DTGVSQNPRHKITKRGQNVTFRCDPISEHNRLYWYRQTLGQGPEFLTYFQNEAQLEKSRLLSDRFSAERPKGSFSTLEIQRTEQGDSAMYLCASSRYRDTEAFFGQGTRLTVV.

This clone was seen only a few times. J is TRBJ1-4 and V is TRBV11-2, with D unclear. CDR1 is SGHAT, CDR2 FQNNGV, per germline. The CDR3 covers 16 residues. Trimming took 3 bases from V and 0 from J, leaving 11 bases between them. CDR3 region: CASSFGSATTNEKLFF. CDR3 sequence (DNA): TGTGCCAGCAGCTTCGGCAGCGCTACAACTAATGAAAAACTGTTTTTT.

The V gene is TRBV7-9, the J gene TRBJ2-7; TRBD1 matches 10 bases. This CDR3 is built from 14 residues. Trimming at V came to 5 bases and at J to 7 bases, leaving 8 bases not matched to a gene. From germline, CDR1 is SEHNR and CDR2 FQNEAQ (reference sequence). The CDR3, as DNA: TGTGCCAGCAGCGATGGGACAGGGGCGGGGGAGCAGTACTTC. It translates to CASSDGTGAGEQYF.

The chain couples TRBV9 to TRBJ2-4, with D possibly TRBD2 on 7 matching bases. Trimming took off 0 bases at V and 9 bases at J, with 19 bases between the two ends. Germline V gives CDR1 SGDLS, CDR2 YYNGEE. The CDR3 totals 16 residues. The DNA of the CDR3 is TGTGCCAGCAGCGTAGCGGATGGGGGGGCCCAGGGCATTCAGTACTTC. Translating gives CASSVADGGAQGIQYF.

In this sample, this clone turned up once. The chain is built from TRBV18 and TRBJ1-1, with TRBD1 matching over 7 bases. The CDR3 consists of 19 residues. Trimming removed 0 bases from V and 0 bases from J; junction bases left unmatched: 13. CDR1 is KGHSH and CDR2 is LQKENI in the germline V gene. The CDR3 loop reads CASSPPWQGVGVVNTEAFF. CDR3 nucleotides: TGTGCCAGCTCACCACCGTGGCAGGGGGTGGGAGTAGTGAACACTGAAGCTTTCTTT. The variable domain in full, with the rest retrieved from reference TRBV18 and TRBJ1-1, is NAGVMQNPRHLVRRRGQEARLRCSPMKGHSHVYWYRQLPEEGLKFMVYLQKENIIDESGMPKERFSAEFPKEGPSILRIQQVVRGDSAAYFCASSPPWQGVGVVNTEAFFGQGTRLTVV.

This rearrangement joins TRBV10-3 to TRBJ1-5; D possibly corresponds to TRBD1 (6 bases). The CDR3 spans 11 residues. The germline V gene has CDR1 ENHRY and CDR2 SYGVKD. Trimming left V 3 bases short and J 9 bases short, with 6 bases between. The CDR3 DNA sequence: TGTGCCATCAGTGAAGGGGGGCCCCAGCATTTT. Encoded protein: CAISEGGPQHF.

The rearrangement uses TRBV5-6 and TRBJ1-2; D is perhaps TRBD1 (6 bases). The V gene's germline CDR1 is SGHDT and CDR2 YYEEEE. The ends were cut back, 0 bases at V and 8 bases at J, with 14 bases in the middle. CDR3 size: 14 residues. As DNA, the CDR3 is TGTGCCAGCAGCTTGGGCAGGGGAGTTCGGGGCTACACCTTC. It specifies CASSLGRGVRGYTF. The entire variable domain, with the rest obtained from reference TRBV5-6 and TRBJ1-2, is as follows: DAGVTQSPTHLIKTRGQQVTLRCSPKSGHDTVSWYQQALGQGPQFIFQYYEEEERQRGNFPDRFSGHQFPNYSSELNVNALLLGDSALYLCASSLGRGVRGYTFGSGTRLTVV.

The CDR3 protein is CASSHPTGNYGYTF. The CDR3 region has the DNA TGCGCCAGCAGCCACCCGACAGGAAACTATGGCTACACCTTC. The chain carries TRBV4-1 and TRBJ1-2; D is perhaps TRBD1 (6 bases). Germline CDR1 reads MGHRA; CDR2 reads YSYEKL. Trimming cost V 3 bases and J 2 bases, with 10 bases left between them. CDR3 length: 14 amino acids.

The chain has TRBV6-1 and TRBJ2-7; tentatively, D is TRBD2 (7 bases). The CDR3 loop spans 16 amino acids. Germline CDR1 is MNHNS and CDR2 is SASEGT. The V end lost 0 bases, the J end lost 2 bases, and 14 bases lay between the germline ends. CDR3 nucleotides: TGTGCCAGCAGTGAAGCGAGGGCGGGGGCCGCCTACGAGCAGTACTTC. Protein: CASSEARAGAAYEQYF.

This clone was recorded many times. This chain links TRBV7-3 with TRBJ2-1; D gene uncertain. Looked up from germline, CDR1 is SGHTA and CDR2 is FQGTGA. V shed 2 bases and J shed 10 bases, with 6 bases lying between them. The CDR3 length is 11 residues. CDR3 amino acids: CASSLDGEQFF. CDR3 DNA sequence: TGTGCCAGCAGCTTAGACGGGGAGCAGTTCTTC.

A single count supports this clone. This chain joins TRBV6-1 and TRBJ1-5; weak D call: TRBD1 (5 bases). Germline V lookup: CDR1 MNHNS, CDR2 SASEGT. Trimming cost V 2 bases and J 7 bases, with 12 bases left between them. This CDR3 spans 14 amino acids. CDR3 sequence (DNA): TGTGCCAGCAGTGAACCGGCAGGGAGGCAGCCCCAGCATTTT. Translating gives CASSEPAGRQPQHF.

This sequence joins TRBV7-2 and TRBJ1-5; a possible D gene is TRBD1 (5 bases). Germline-derived CDR1 and CDR2 are SGHTA and FQGNSA. This CDR3 has 15 amino acids. V was shortened by 1 base and J by 1 base, with 8 bases between the two germline ends. The CDR3 loop is CASSLVGLSNQPQHF. The CDR3 nucleotides read TGTGCCAGCAGCTTAGTGGGACTGAGCAATCAGCCCCAGCATTTT.

The rearrangement links TRBV6-6 to TRBJ2-5; 8 nucleotides agree with TRBD1. Germline CDR1 MNHNY, CDR2 SVGAGI (reference sequence). The V and J ends lost 6 bases and 4 bases, in that order; junction bases with no gene match: 4. The CDR3 has 13 residues. The CDR3 loop reads CASSRDRGETQYF. As DNA, the CDR3 is TGTGCCAGCAGCCGCGACAGGGGAGAGACCCAGTACTTC.

This chain connects TRBV5-4 to TRBJ2-2, with D uncertain. Trimming stripped 4 bases from V and 3 bases from J, with 10 bases between. This CDR3 region has 14 residues. CDR1 SGHNT and CDR2 YYREEE come from the germline V gene (reference sequence). Here the CDR3 reads CASSPDSYTGELFF. CDR3 coding DNA: TGTGCCAGCAGCCCCGACTCATACACCGGGGAGCTGTTTTTT.

This clone was seen only a few times. The chain recombines TRBV21-1 with TRBJ2-1; no check of the table's D call, TRBD2, against the DNA was made. TRBV21-1 constitutes a pseudogene. The CDR3 loop spans 16 amino acids. The CDR3 is CASSNKAGSRYNEQFF. Written as DNA, the CDR3 is TGTGCCAGCAGCAACAAAGCGGGGTCGCGCTACAATGAGCAGTTCTTC.

The chain uses TRBV10-3 and TRBJ1-1; 8 bases align to TRBD1. J gave up 4 bases and V 2 bases, and 6 bases lay outside the gene matches. Germline CDR1 is ENHRY and CDR2 is SYGVKD. This CDR3 contains 15 residues. CDR3 in amino acids: CAISETGGSVTEAFF. The DNA for the CDR3 is TGTGCCATCAGTGAGACAGGGGGATCAGTCACTGAAGCTTTCTTT.

This clone has a single count. The V call is TRBV27, the J call TRBJ2-5; D not resolved. Trimming removed 0 bases at V and 7 bases at J, with 9 bases between. Germline lookup yields CDR1 MNHEY and CDR2 SMNVEV (reference sequence). The CDR3 covers 13 residues. The CDR3, as DNA: TGTGCCAGCAGTTTATCGAGCGTTGGGACCCAGTACTTC. It is translated as CASSLSSVGTQYF.

The chain carries TRBV2 and TRBJ2-1; tentatively, D is TRBD1 (5 bases). V dropped 5 bases and J dropped 7 bases, with 6 bases sitting between them. Germline V gene sequence: CDR1 SNHLY, CDR2 FYNNEI. The CDR3 has 11 amino acids. CDR3 sequence: CASSSGNEQFF. As DNA, the CDR3 is TGTGCCAGCAGTTCAGGGAATGAGCAGTTCTTC.

The chain links TRBV28 to TRBJ1-1; weak D call: TRBD1 (6 bases). Germline V gene sequence: CDR1 MDHEN, CDR2 SYDVKM. The CDR3 totals 13 residues. V was clipped by 7 bases and J by 4 bases, with 13 bases between them. The CDR3 region has the DNA TGTGCCAGCACCGGGGGGCGGTTCACTGAAGCTTTCTTT. Its translation: CASTGGRFTEAFF.

CDR3 bases: TGCGCCAGCAGCCTCCAGGGGAACACTGAAGCTTTCTTT. Protein product: CASSLQGNTEAFF. The chain combines TRBV4-3 with TRBJ1-1; D is perhaps TRBD1 (5 bases). The CDR3 has 13 amino acids. V lost 4 bases and J 1 base, leaving 7 bases between the germline ends. Germline loops: CDR1 LGHNA, CDR2 YSLEER.

CDR3 DNA sequence: TGCGCCAGCCGGACAGGGTCCAACCGCTATGGCTACACCTTC. Amino acids: CASRTGSNRYGYTF. This chain joins TRBV5-1 and TRBJ1-2, with TRBD1 matching over 8 bases. Germline loops: CDR1 SGHRS, CDR2 YFSETQ. With 7 bases clipped from V and 4 bases from J, the junction kept 9 bases outside the gene matches. CDR3 length equals 14 residues.

A few counts support this clone. V is TRBV7-3 and J is TRBJ2-3, with D possibly being TRBD2 (7 bases). V lost 3 bases and J lost 3, with 13 bases in between. The CDR3 runs 15 residues. From germline, CDR1 is SGHTA and CDR2 FQGTGA. CDR3 protein: CASSFGGGGTDTQYF. DNA of the CDR3: TGTGCCAGCAGCTTTGGGGGGGGCGGTACAGATACGCAGTATTTT. The full variable domain, completed using reference TRBV7-3 and TRBJ2-3, is GAGVSQTPSNKVTEKGKYVELRCDPISGHTALYWYRQSLGQGPEFLIYFQGTGAADDSGLPNDRFFAVRPEGSVSTLKIQRTERGDSAVYLCASSFGGGGTDTQYFGPGTRLTVL.